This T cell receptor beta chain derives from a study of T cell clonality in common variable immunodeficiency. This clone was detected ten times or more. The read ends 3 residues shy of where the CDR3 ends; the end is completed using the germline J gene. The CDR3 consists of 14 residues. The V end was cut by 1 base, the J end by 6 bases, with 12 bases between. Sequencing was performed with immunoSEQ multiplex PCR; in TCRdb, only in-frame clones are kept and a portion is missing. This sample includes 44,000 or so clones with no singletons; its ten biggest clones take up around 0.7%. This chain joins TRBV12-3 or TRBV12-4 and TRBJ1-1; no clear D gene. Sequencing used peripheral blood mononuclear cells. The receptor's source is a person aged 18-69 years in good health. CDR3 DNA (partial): TGTGCCAGCAGTTTAGGGCAGGCCGTCGCTGAA. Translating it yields CASSLGQAVAE. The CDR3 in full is CASSLGQAVAEAFF.